This TCR beta chain derives from a study of blood T cell repertoires in COVID-19. This clone has a single count. Sequencing was performed with immunoSEQ multiplex PCR; in TCRdb, only in-frame clones are kept and a portion is missing. The sample carries approximately 530,000 clones, 85% to 90% recorded once. CDR3 length: 14 residues. J was trimmed by 4 bases and V by 4 bases; bases with no gene match: 7. Germline loops: CDR1 SGDLS, CDR2 YYNGEE. V usage is TRBV9 and J usage is TRBJ1-1; 7 nucleotides agree with TRBD1. The sequence derives from a woman between 45 and 60 years old with COVID-19, enrolled during active disease. The sequencing input was peripheral blood. The CDR3 DNA sequence: TGTGCCAGCAGCCCCCGGGACAGCTTCACTGAAGCTTTCTTT. It specifies CASSPRDSFTEAFF.